This T cell receptor (beta chain) came from a study of cytomegalovirus exposure and HLA in healthy donors. Study in general: In an early release, HLA-typed donors contributed some 88 million unique TCR sequences.

PCR used 60 Vbeta primers and 13 Jbeta primers. TCRdb's table, derived via immunoSEQ multiplex PCR, lists solely in-frame clones and lacks some. This table has 99,000 or so clones, roughly two thirds appearing once. This sequence originates from a young man in good health and CMV-seronegative. Sequencing was carried out using PBMCs.

CDR3 nucleotides: TGTGCCAGTAGTCCCGCGGAAGGCCAGCCCCAGCATTTT. Translated: CASSPAEGQPQHF. The V and J genes are TRBV19 and TRBJ1-5, with D hard to call. The V gene lost 5 bases and the J gene lost 7 bases, with 12 bases spanning the gap. Germline CDR1 LNHDA, CDR2 SQIVND (reference sequence). This CDR3 contains 13 residues.